This T cell receptor (beta chain) comes out of a study of CD8 T cells in ankylosing spondylitis. Comments on this clonotype: Its antigen remains unidentified. The junction departs from the called germline gene at one end, perhaps through a read error.

TCRdb reanalysed the 5' RACE reads using MiXCR and keeps one entry per CDR3 protein. The data hold some 840,000 distinct CDR3 sequences, with approximately 10% observed a single time. Broader study findings: Clones linked to disease, bearing a CD8+ phenotype, were relatively rare in peripheral blood. Reportedly, significant enrichment of disease-linked clones occurred in matched ankylosing spondylitis synovial fluid. Seemingly distinctive of ankylosing spondylitis blood was a TCR beta motif formed by eight highly homologous variants. A subset of motif variants has previously been described in the synovial fluid and blood of reactive arthritis.

This receptor was identified in a male donor with ankylosing spondylitis. The material sequenced was blood, either unsorted or a sorted T cell fraction (not recorded which).

CDR3 amino acids: CASTLRTGIYCYTF. The CDR3 DNA reads TGTGCCAGCACCCTCCGGACAGGGATCTATTGCTACACCTTC. The V gene is TRBV11-2, the J gene TRBJ1-2, with 8 nucleotides matching TRBD1. CDR1 is SGHAT and CDR2 is FQNNGV in the germline V gene. This CDR3 comprises 14 residues.